This TCR beta chain originates from a study of cytomegalovirus exposure and HLA in healthy donors. Sequenced by immunoSEQ multiplex PCR; TCRdb stores in-frame clones only, minus some. The sample shows some 310,000 clones, 88% of them seen only once. Overall study results and limits: In the 120 validation repertoires, approximately 94% of cluster scores exceeded 0, per a later analysis. CMV antigen specificity was confirmed in vitro for a few CMV-associated chains. Most TCRs appeared rarely, but some public TCRs recurred in many donors.

With regard to this clone: Its antigen is unknown.

From germline, CDR1 is SGHNT and CDR2 YENEEA. The CDR3 sequence is 16 residues long. V was trimmed by 3 bases and J by 8 bases, leaving 20 bases between them. The sample was PBMCs. The sequence came from a man aged 25 to 40 in good health and CMV-seronegative. The chain employs TRBV11-3 and TRBJ2-1; D remains ambiguous. The CDR3 region is CASSFNDGTESDEQFF. The CDR3 DNA sequence: TGTGCCAGCAGCTTTAACGACGGAACAGAATCCGATGAGCAGTTCTTC. Based on the CDR3 plus reference TRBV11-3 and TRBJ2-1, the full variable domain is EAGVVQSPRYKIIEKKQPVAFWCNPISGHNTLYWYLQNLGQGPELLIRYENEEAVDDSQLPKDRFSAERLKGVDSTLKIQPAELGDSAVYLCASSFNDGTESDEQFFGPGTRLTVL.